This is a list of T cell receptor beta chains from one sample in a study of blood T cell repertoires in COVID-19. Profiled with immunoSEQ multiplex PCR; TCRdb holds only in-frame clones, not every one. The sample holds 90,000 to 130,000 clones; 72% are singletons and the top ten take 7.6%. Sequencing was done on a sample of peripheral blood. The receptors here all came from a woman aged 55-70 years with acute or convalescent COVID-19. Each CDR3 is given without its conserved first and last residue. D genes are given only for firm matches. Rows may omit the clone size; those that give it use once, few, many or a size class.

J gene	clone size	V gene	D gene	CDR3 protein
TRBJ2-5	.	TRBV11-1	TRBD1	ASRSGTGGQETQY
TRBJ1-1	.	TRBV5-4	TRBD1	ASSLETGVTEAF
TRBJ1-5	.	TRBV19	TRBD1	ASSISQGVQPQH
TRBJ1-6	.	TRBV2	.	ASSETVGRAPLH
TRBJ1-2	.	TRBV5-1	.	ASSFQQGFDGYT
TRBJ2-3	few	TRBV7-9	.	ASSFRDTDSDTQY
TRBJ2-3	.	TRBV9	.	ASRGSGNTDTQY
TRBJ1-2	.	TRBV11-2	TRBD1	ASSPFERGRYT
TRBJ1-3	.	TRBV9	TRBD1	ASSSTGTGSGNTIY
TRBJ2-5	.	TRBV6-5	TRBD2	ASSYSGGKETQY
TRBJ1-4	few	TRBV3-1/TRBV3-2	.	ASSQGPFWEVGEKLF
TRBJ2-3	few	TRBV9	TRBD1	ASGQDTDTQY
TRBJ1-3	.	TRBV30	.	AWITESGNTIY
TRBJ1-6	.	TRBV6-5	.	ASRPGHRNSPLH
TRBJ2-2	few	TRBV10-3	.	AITGGSTGELF
TRBJ1-2	.	TRBV9	TRBD1	ASSVTTGERDGYT
TRBJ2-5	.	TRBV20-1	.	SAEVRETQY
TRBJ1-2	.	TRBV19	TRBD1	ASSRGTGTNYGYT
TRBJ1-2	.	TRBV15	TRBD1	ATSRDYGQANYGYT
TRBJ1-1	.	TRBV19	TRBD1	ASSNRGRGTEAF
TRBJ1-2	.	TRBV7-9	.	ASSPQGISGYT
TRBJ2-7	.	TRBV5-1	TRBD2	ASSSSGTSIYEQY
TRBJ2-5	.	TRBV3-1/TRBV3-2	.	ASSQEQGETQY
TRBJ1-3	.	TRBV5-4	.	ASSLQGGIGNTIY
TRBJ2-5	.	TRBV5-1	.	ASSWAPGAFKETQY
TRBJ1-5	few	TRBV23-1	.	ASSQSTPTRGQPQH